The present entry profiles one T cell receptor beta chain with its context. Trimming pared 3 bases from V and 0 bases from J, leaving 6 bases between. Germline V gives CDR1 GTSNPN, CDR2 SVGIG (reference sequence). This CDR3 region has 13 residues. This specimen belongs to a study of blood T cell repertoires in COVID-19. About the study: Samples of COVID-19 (acute and convalescent) were obtained from the United States, Italy and Spain. PBMCs, B-cell-depleted T cells, or T cells were the source of the cDNA or gDNA that made up the material.

Authors' processing steps: Estimated nucleated cell counts came from reference gene primer amplification. Produced via immunoSEQ multiplex PCR; TCRdb's table is partial and in-frame only. Clonal size and the V and J genes are those of that table, whereas D and trimming came from the DNA. This table holds approximately 90,000 clones, 75% to 90% found once. This TCR was sampled from a man in his 60s with acute or convalescent COVID-19. The gene calls are TRBV30 and TRBJ2-1; perhaps TRBD2 as D (6 bases). Material: peripheral blood. CDR3 nucleotide sequence: TGTGCCTGGAGCGGGAGCTCCTACAATGAGCAGTTCTTC. As protein: CAWSGSSYNEQFF.